The rows below give T cell receptor beta chains drawn from one sample of a study of T cell repertoires in cytomegalovirus infection. One entry per CDR3 protein results from TCRdb running MiXCR on the reads. The sample shows approximately 910,000 distinct CDR3 sequences, 31% of them seen only once. No cognate antigen is known for these TCRs. Here the sequenced sample was cultured CD8+ T cells from PBMCs, taken from culture after CMV antigen stimulation. Receptor source: a human donor in good health (CMV status not recorded). Some clones in this sample may be carry-over from other donors' samples. CDR3s include the opening cysteine and the closing phenylalanine or tryptophan. The D gene is left open where the match is weak. Expanded clones get a size class; other rows say once, few or many, or leave the size out.

d_gene	v_gene	abundance	j_gene	CDR3nt	CDR3aa
NA	TRBV7-6	NA	TRBJ2-1	TGTGCCACTGCCGGACTCCCGCTGGGGAATGAGCAGTTCTTC	CATAGLPLGNEQFF
TRBD2	TRBV5-4	NA	TRBJ2-5	TGTGCCAGCAGCCAGACCGGGACTAGAACCTTAGAGACCCAGTACTTC	CASSQTGTRTLETQYF
TRBD2	TRBV27	NA	TRBJ2-5	TGTGCCAGCAGTTCCCGGGGGGGGCGAAAAGAGACCCAGTACTTC	CASSSRGGRKETQYF
TRBD2	TRBV7-9	many	TRBJ2-1	TGTGCCAGCAGCTTACTAGCGGGGGGGCTCAATGAGCAGTTCTTC	CASSLLAGGLNEQFF
TRBD1	TRBV7-6	NA	TRBJ1-2	TGTGCCAGCAGCGCGGGACAGATCTATGGCTACACCTTC	CASSAGQIYGYTF
TRBD1	TRBV2	NA	TRBJ2-2	TGTGCCAGCAGTGTAGTAGTGGAGGACAGGGCGATCACCGGGGAGCTGTTTTTT	CASSVVVEDRAITGELFF
NA	TRBV12-3/TRBV12-4	NA	TRBJ2-2	TGTGCCAGCAGTTTCAGCATGCCCGGGGAGCTGTTTTTT	CASSFSMPGELFF
NA	TRBV27	NA	TRBJ1-1	TGTGCCAGCAGTTCCTTAGGGAGGACTGAAGCTTTCTTT	CASSSLGRTEAFF
NA	TRBV27	once	TRBJ2-1	TGTGCCAGCAGTTTGGGGGGCTACGGCTCCTACAATGAGCAGTTCTTC	CASSLGGYGSYNEQFF
NA	TRBV19	NA	TRBJ2-6	TGTGCCAGTAGTAACCTACCAGGGCCAATCTTCTCTGGGGCCAACGTCCTGACTTTC	CASSNLPGPIFSGANVLTF
TRBD1	TRBV7-9	NA	TRBJ1-2	TGTGCCAGCGATCCCGCGGGGGGGACAGTGATCAGGGGCTATGGCTACACCTTC	CASDPAGGTVIRGYGYTF
NA	TRBV9	NA	TRBJ1-2	TGTGCCAGCAGCGTAAGGTCGTTCGGGGATTCATGGGACTATGGCTACACCTTC	CASSVRSFGDSWDYGYTF
TRBD2	TRBV7-9	many	TRBJ2-7	TGTGCCAGCAGCCCCCAGACCCTACTAGCGGACTACGAGCAGTACTTC	CASSPQTLLADYEQYF
NA	TRBV4-1	NA	TRBJ2-7	TGCGCCAGCAGCCAGTCAGGGGACGAGCAGTACTTC	CASSQSGDEQYF
TRBD1	TRBV15	NA	TRBJ1-1	TGTGCCACCAGCAGGGTACAGGGGATGAACACTGAAGCTTTCTTT	CATSRVQGMNTEAFF
NA	TRBV6-5	NA	TRBJ1-2	TGTGCCAGCAGTTACCAAAATTTGGGTGGCTACACCTTC	CASSYQNLGGYTF
TRBD2	TRBV2	once	TRBJ2-3	TGTGCCAGCAGTGAAAGGCTAGCGGGGGGGCGGGCCTCCACAGATACGCAGTATTTT	CASSERLAGGRASTDTQYF
TRBD2	TRBV7-8	many	TRBJ2-7	TGTGCCAGCAGCCGACCCCTTAGGCGGGGGGAATCCTACGAGCAGTACTTC	CASSRPLRRGESYEQYF
NA	TRBV6-5	few	TRBJ2-1	TGTGCCAGCAGTTACGGTGGCGTTCTCCCGACCAATGAGCAGTTCTTC	CASSYGGVLPTNEQFF
TRBD1	TRBV25-1	NA	TRBJ1-6	TGTGCCAGCAGTGAGACAGGGGACGGGAATTCACCCCTCCACTTT	CASSETGDGNSPLHF
TRBD2	TRBV19	few	TRBJ2-3	TGTGCCAGTAGTCCCAGCGGGGGGGTCGATCTCACAGATACGCAGTATTTT	CASSPSGGVDLTDTQYF
NA	TRBV6-5	few	TRBJ2-7	TGTGCCAGCAGTTACTTGGAGGGCTCCTACGAGCAGTACTTC	CASSYLEGSYEQYF